The rows below give T cell receptor beta chains drawn from one sample of a study of cytomegalovirus exposure and HLA in healthy donors. Here immunoSEQ multiplex PCR was the method, and the copy in TCRdb shows in-frame clones only, minus some. Here the sample spans 150,000 to 200,000 clones, about 80% being singletons. Sequenced: PBMCs. The receptors were gathered from a man younger than 30 in good health and CMV-seropositive. The CDR3 runs from the conserved cysteine through the conserved F or W. D genes are given only for firm matches. Clone size, where shown, is once, few, many, or a class for clones that have expanded.

clone_size	j_call	v_call	d_call	cdr3_nt	cdr3_aa
NA	TRBJ2-3	TRBV5-6	TRBD2	TGTGCCAGCAGCCCCCTACAGACTAGCGGCACAGATACGCAGTATTTT	CASSPLQTSGTDTQYF
few	TRBJ1-3	TRBV19	NA	TGTGCCAGTAGCGGCGGTGGCTCTGGAAACACCATATATTTT	CASSGGGSGNTIYF
NA	TRBJ1-2	TRBV29-1	TRBD1	TGCAGCGTTCCCGACAGGGGCTCGGGTGGCTACACCTTC	CSVPDRGSGGYTF
NA	TRBJ1-2	TRBV14	NA	TGTGCCAGCAGCGATGGGACATCTTACTACACCTTC	CASSDGTSYYTF
NA	TRBJ2-4	TRBV28	NA	TGTGCCAGCTCCACGGTCGGGGCCAAAAACATTCAGTACTTC	CASSTVGAKNIQYF
NA	TRBJ1-1	TRBV29-1	NA	TGCAGCGTTTGGGGCGGGGGGGATCGGGCATTGAACACTGAAGCTTTCTTT	CSVWGGGDRALNTEAFF
once	TRBJ1-3	TRBV29-1	NA	TGCAGCGTTGAAGCGGGTGGAAACACCATATATTTT	CSVEAGGNTIYF
NA	TRBJ1-1	TRBV7-2	NA	TGTGCCAGCAGCTCTCAGGCAACGGGGACTGAAGCTTTCTTT	CASSSQATGTEAFF
NA	TRBJ2-7	TRBV14	NA	TGTGCCAGCAGCCAAAGACACCTAACCTACGAGCAGTACTTC	CASSQRHLTYEQYF
NA	TRBJ1-2	TRBV5-6	NA	TGTGCCAGCAGCTTCTCCAAGGAGATCCCGAACTATGGCTACACCTTC	CASSFSKEIPNYGYTF
NA	TRBJ1-4	TRBV25-1	NA	TGTGCCAGCCAACGGGGAGAAGGAAAACTGTTTTTT	CASQRGEGKLFF
NA	TRBJ1-1	TRBV2	NA	TGTGCCAGCAGTCCGGGACACACTACAACTGAAGCTTTCTTT	CASSPGHTTTEAFF
NA	TRBJ2-1	TRBV27	TRBD2	TGTGCCAGCGGCCTAGCGGGAGAGGGTGAGCAGTTCTTC	CASGLAGEGEQFF
NA	TRBJ2-7	TRBV13	TRBD2	TGTGCCAGCAGCCTCACTCGCGGGAGGGCTTTACACGAGCAGTACTTC	CASSLTRGRALHEQYF
NA	TRBJ2-3	TRBV28	TRBD2	TGTGCCAGCAGTTCTTTGAGGACTAGCGGGAGGGCCTCCGATACGCAGTATTTT	CASSSLRTSGRASDTQYF
few	TRBJ2-7	TRBV4-1	NA	TGCGCCAGCAGCCAAGATCGGGGAGTTCCCTACGAGCAGTACTTC	CASSQDRGVPYEQYF
NA	TRBJ2-7	TRBV11-2	NA	TGTGCCAGCAGCTTAAGGGGTACCCACGAGCAGTACTTC	CASSLRGTHEQYF
NA	TRBJ1-1	TRBV7-3	NA	TGTGCCAGCAGCTCCAATGGAAGGGGGAGGGGCACTGAAGCTTTCTTT	CASSSNGRGRGTEAFF
NA	TRBJ2-1	TRBV2	TRBD2	TGTGCCAGCAGTGGGACTAGCGGGAGCCGGACCTCCTACAATGAGCAGTTCTTC	CASSGTSGSRTSYNEQFF
NA	TRBJ2-1	TRBV19	TRBD2	TGTGCCAGTAGTATAGACGGCGGGAGGGCCCCCTCCTACAATGAGCAGTTCTTC	CASSIDGGRAPSYNEQFF
few	TRBJ2-3	TRBV5-4	TRBD1	TGTGCCAGCAGTAACCAGGACAGGTACACAGATACGCAGTATTTT	CASSNQDRYTDTQYF
NA	TRBJ1-2	TRBV6-1	TRBD1	TGTGCCAGCAGTGACCGCGGGACAGGGGCCGCCTATGGCTACACCTTC	CASSDRGTGAAYGYTF
NA	TRBJ2-3	TRBV5-1	NA	TGCGCCAGCAGCTTGTATCCGGGTAGCCGCACAGATACGCAGTATTTT	CASSLYPGSRTDTQYF
NA	TRBJ1-5	TRBV6-1	NA	TGTGCCAGCAGTAGGGGGGGGGATAGCAATCAGCCCCAGCATTTT	CASSRGGDSNQPQHF
NA	TRBJ2-1	TRBV28	NA	TGTGCCAGCAGTTACTCCCTAACTAGTGGGGACAACAATGAGCAGTTCTTC	CASSYSLTSGDNNEQFF
NA	TRBJ2-3	TRBV6-1	NA	TGTGCCAGCAGTTTGGCAAGCACAGATACGCAGTATTTT	CASSLASTDTQYF
NA	TRBJ1-5	TRBV13	NA	TGTGCCAGCAGCTCCAAGGTGGGCGGGCAGCCCCAGCATTTT	CASSSKVGGQPQHF
NA	TRBJ2-5	TRBV5-5	NA	TGTGCCAGCAGCCGCGGGACCGGCGGGGAGACCCAGTACTTC	CASSRGTGGETQYF
NA	TRBJ2-7	TRBV19	NA	TGTGCCAGTAGCCATGCGGGGCTCACCGGCGAGCAGTACTTC	CASSHAGLTGEQYF
NA	TRBJ2-7	TRBV5-1	NA	TGCGCCAGCAGCTTGGCTACGGGATCAGGCTACGAGCAGTACTTC	CASSLATGSGYEQYF
NA	TRBJ2-3	TRBV4-2	TRBD1	TGTGCCAGCAGCCAAGAAGACAGGGGGCTGGTTACAAATACGCAGTATTTT	CASSQEDRGLVTNTQYF
NA	TRBJ2-5	TRBV11-2	NA	TGTGCCAGCAGCCGCCAGGCTAGAGGGGCGGGGGAGACCCAGTACTTC	CASSRQARGAGETQYF
NA	TRBJ2-7	TRBV6-1	TRBD1	TGTGCCAGCAGTGATGGACAGGGGGCAGGGGAGCAGTACTTC	CASSDGQGAGEQYF
few	TRBJ2-1	TRBV29-1	TRBD1	TGCAGCGTTGAGTTGTGGGACAGCCGATACAATGAGCAGTTCTTC	CSVELWDSRYNEQFF
NA	TRBJ2-5	TRBV2	NA	TGTGCCATTGCGGCGGGTTCCAGTGCCCGGGGGACCCAGTACTTC	CAIAAGSSARGTQYF
NA	TRBJ2-2	TRBV6-6	NA	TGTGCCAGCAGAAGACAGCCCCCAGCCGGGGAGCTGTTTTTT	CASRRQPPAGELFF
NA	TRBJ2-1	TRBV25-1	TRBD1	TGTGCCAGCAGTGATCTGTGGGGGGGACAGGGGGACAATGAGCAGTTCTTC	CASSDLWGGQGDNEQFF
NA	TRBJ1-4	TRBV7-9	TRBD1	TGTGCCAGCAGCCCCGACAGGGGCCTTAATGAAAAACTGTTTTTT	CASSPDRGLNEKLFF
NA	TRBJ2-7	TRBV5-5	NA	TGTGCCAGCAGCTTGGCCGTGGCAGGGTGGGACGAGCAGTACTTC	CASSLAVAGWDEQYF
NA	TRBJ2-1	TRBV27	TRBD1	TGTGCCAGCAGGTTACGGGACAGGGCGATGGGGCAGTTCTTC	CASRLRDRAMGQFF